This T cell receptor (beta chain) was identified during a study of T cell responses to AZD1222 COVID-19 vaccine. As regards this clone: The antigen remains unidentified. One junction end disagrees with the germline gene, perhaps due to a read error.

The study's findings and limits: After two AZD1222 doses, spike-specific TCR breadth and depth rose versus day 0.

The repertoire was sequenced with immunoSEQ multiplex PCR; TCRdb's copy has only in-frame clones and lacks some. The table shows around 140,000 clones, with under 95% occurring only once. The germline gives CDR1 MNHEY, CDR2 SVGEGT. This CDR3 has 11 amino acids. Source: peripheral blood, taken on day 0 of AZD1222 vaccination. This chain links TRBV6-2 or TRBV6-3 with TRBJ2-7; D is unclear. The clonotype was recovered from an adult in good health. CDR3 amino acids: CASSHSYEQYF. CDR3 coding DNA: TGTGCCAGCAGTCACTCCTACGAGCAGTACTTC.